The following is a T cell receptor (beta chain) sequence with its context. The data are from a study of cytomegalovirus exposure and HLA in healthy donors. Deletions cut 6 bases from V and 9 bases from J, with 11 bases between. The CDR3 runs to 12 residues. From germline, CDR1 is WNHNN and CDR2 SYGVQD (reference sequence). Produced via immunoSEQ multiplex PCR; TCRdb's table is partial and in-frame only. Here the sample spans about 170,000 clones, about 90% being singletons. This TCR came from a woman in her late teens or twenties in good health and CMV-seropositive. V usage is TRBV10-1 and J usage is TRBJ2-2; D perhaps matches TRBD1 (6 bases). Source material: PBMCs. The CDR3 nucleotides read TGCGCCAGCAGCCCCCAGGGGAGGGAGCTGTTTTTT. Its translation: CASSPQGRELFF.